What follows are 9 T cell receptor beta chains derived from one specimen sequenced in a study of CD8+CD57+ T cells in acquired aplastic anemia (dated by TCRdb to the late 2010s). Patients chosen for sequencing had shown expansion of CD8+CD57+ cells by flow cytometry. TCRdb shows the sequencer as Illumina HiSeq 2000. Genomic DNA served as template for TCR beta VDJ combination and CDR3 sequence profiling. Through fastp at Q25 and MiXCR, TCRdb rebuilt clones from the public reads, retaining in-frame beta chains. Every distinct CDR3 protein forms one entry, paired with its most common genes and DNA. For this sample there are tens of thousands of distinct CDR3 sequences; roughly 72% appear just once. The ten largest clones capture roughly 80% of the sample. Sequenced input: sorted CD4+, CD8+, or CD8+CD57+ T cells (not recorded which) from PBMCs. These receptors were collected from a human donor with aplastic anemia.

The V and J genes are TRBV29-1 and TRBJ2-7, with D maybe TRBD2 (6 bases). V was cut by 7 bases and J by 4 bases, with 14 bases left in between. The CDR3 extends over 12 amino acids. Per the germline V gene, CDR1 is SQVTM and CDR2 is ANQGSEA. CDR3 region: CSAAASAYEQYF. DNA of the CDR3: TGCAGCGCAGCCGCTAGCGCTTACGAGCAGTACTTC.

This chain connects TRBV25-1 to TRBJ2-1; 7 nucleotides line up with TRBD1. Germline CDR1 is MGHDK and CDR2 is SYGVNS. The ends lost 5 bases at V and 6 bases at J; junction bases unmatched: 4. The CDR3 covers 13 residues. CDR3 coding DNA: TGTGCCAGCAGTCCCACAGGGGCCAATGAGCAGTTCTTC. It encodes CASSPTGANEQFF.

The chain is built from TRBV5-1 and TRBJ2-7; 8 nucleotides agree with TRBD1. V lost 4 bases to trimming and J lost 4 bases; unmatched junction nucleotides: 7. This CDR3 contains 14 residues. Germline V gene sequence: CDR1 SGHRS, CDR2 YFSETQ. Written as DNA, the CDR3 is TGCGCCAGCAGCACATGGGGACAGGTTTACGAGCAGTACTTC. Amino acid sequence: CASSTWGQVYEQYF.

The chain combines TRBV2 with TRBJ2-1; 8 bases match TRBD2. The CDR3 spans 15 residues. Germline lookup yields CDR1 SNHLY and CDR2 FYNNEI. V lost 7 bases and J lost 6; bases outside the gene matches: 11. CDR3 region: CASTSMGLAGNEQFF. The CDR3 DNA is TGTGCCAGCACTTCCATGGGTCTAGCGGGCAATGAGCAGTTCTTC.

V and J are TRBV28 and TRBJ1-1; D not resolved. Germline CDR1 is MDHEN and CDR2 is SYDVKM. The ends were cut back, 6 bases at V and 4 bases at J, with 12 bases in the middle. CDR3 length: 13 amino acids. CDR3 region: CASSLGLRTEAFF. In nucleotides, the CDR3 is TGTGCCAGCAGCCTCGGACTCCGCACTGAAGCTTTCTTT.

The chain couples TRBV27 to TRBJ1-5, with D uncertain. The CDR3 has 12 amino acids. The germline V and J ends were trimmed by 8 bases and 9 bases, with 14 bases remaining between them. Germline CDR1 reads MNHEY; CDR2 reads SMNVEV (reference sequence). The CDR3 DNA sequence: TGTGCCAGCGGATTGACTGCCGGGCCCCAGCATTTT. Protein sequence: CASGLTAGPQHF.

The CDR3 bases are TGTGCCAGTAAGGCGCCCGGAGCTGGAAACACCATATATTTT. It codes for CASKAPGAGNTIYF. The chain combines TRBV19 with TRBJ1-3; D is uncertain. V dropped 7 bases and J dropped 2 bases, with 12 bases sitting between them. CDR1 is LNHDA, CDR2 SQIVND, per germline (reference sequence). There are 14 residues in the CDR3. The full variable domain, completed using reference TRBV19 and TRBJ1-3, is DGGITQSPKYLFRKEGQNVTLSCEQNLNHDAMYWYRQDPGQGLRLIYYSQIVNDFQKGDIAEGYSVSREKKESFPLTVTSAQKNPTAFYLCASKAPGAGNTIYFGEGSWLTVV.

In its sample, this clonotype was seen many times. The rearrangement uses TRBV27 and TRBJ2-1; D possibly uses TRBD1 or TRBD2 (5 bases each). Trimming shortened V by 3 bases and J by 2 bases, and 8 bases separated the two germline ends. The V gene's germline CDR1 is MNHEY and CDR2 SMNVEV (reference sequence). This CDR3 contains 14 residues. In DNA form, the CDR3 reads TGTGCCAGCAGTTTTGGGGGAACCTACAATGAGCAGTTCTTC. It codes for CASSFGGTYNEQFF.

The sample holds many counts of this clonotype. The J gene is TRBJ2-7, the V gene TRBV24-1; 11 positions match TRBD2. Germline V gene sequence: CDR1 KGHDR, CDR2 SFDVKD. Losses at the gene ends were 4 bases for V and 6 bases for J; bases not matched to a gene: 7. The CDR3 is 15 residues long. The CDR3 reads CATSDTTGTSGEQYF. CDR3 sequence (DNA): TGTGCCACCAGTGACACCACCGGGACTAGCGGCGAGCAGTACTTC.